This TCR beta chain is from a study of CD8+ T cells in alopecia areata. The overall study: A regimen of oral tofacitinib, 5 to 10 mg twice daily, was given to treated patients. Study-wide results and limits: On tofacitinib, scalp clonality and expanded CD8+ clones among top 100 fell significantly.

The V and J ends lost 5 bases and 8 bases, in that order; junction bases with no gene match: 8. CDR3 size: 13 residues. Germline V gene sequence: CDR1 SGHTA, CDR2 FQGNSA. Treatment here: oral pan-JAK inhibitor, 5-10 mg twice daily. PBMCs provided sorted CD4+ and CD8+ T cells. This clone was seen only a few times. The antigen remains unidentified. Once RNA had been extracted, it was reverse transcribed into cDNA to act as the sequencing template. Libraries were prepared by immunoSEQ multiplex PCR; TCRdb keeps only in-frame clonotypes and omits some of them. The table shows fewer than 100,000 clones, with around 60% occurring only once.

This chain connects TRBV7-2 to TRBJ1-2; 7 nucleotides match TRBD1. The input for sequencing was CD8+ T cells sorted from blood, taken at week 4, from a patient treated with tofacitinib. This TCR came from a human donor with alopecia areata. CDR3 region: CASSLGTASGYTF. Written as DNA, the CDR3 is TGTGCCAGCAGCCTAGGGACAGCTAGCGGCTACACCTTC.